This record looks at one TCR beta chain sequence and its context. Its antigen remains undetermined. No much larger clone is present one base from it, and per-base qualities are unavailable. This specimen comes from a study of T cells in narcolepsy (dated by TCRdb to about 2018). General notes on the study: The study enrolled patients with narcolepsy type 1 or type 2 (NT1, NT2) together with healthy control donors. The study sought autoreactive T cells targeting hypocretin neuron self-antigens (hypocretin, TRIB2) in narcolepsy patients, using TCR Vbeta sequencing to track clonotypes in blood and CSF.

Looking up the germline V gene yields CDR1 MNHEY and CDR2 SVGAGI. V sheds 8 bases and J sheds 3 bases, leaving 8 bases between their ends. From its cysteine to its phenylalanine, the CDR3 spans 11 amino acids. The entry retains the CDR3 DNA only, 33 bases that are in frame from base 1. Memory CD4+ T cells were sorted ex vivo from peripheral blood of narcolepsy patients and healthy controls for TCR Vbeta sequencing. The library came from the immunoSEQ multiplex PCR assay. TCRdb obtained this table from immuneACCESS and retained in-frame rearrangements with V and J assigned. These tables miss some clones; where compared with another copy, unresolved V genes account for less than half of the shortfall, and the remainder is unexplained. This sample has approximately 25,000 clones in its table, and around nine tenths of those were observed once. The ten largest clones take up 1% to 1.3% of the sample.

On the study overall, not on this receptor specifically: Numbers of sequenced blood memory CD4+ clonotypes were comparable, with averages of about 41,000 in patients and fewer than 35,000 in controls. Autoreactive clonotypes were reported to be detected serially in the blood of the same patients and of different patients, but not in the blood of healthy controls. Some blood memory CD4+ repertoires from patients and controls contained no sequences matching autoreactive T cell clones. HCRT-specific and TRIB2-specific autoreactive clonotypes were highlighted in plots that compared CD4+ T cell clonotypes in CSF versus blood from the same patient.

The specimen sequenced was CD45RA- memory CD4+ T cells from PBMCs. The cell subset or site label, read with the paper, signifies: memory T cells sorted ex vivo from peripheral blood. The sequence was obtained from a human donor with narcolepsy. The sequence joins TRBV6-5 to TRBJ2-7; a tentative D match to TRBD1 spans 5 bases. The CDR3 region reads CASSDSYEQYF. The DNA sequence is as follows: TGTGCCAGCTCCGACAGCTACGAGCAGTACTTC.